These 12 T cell receptor beta chains were all obtained from the same sample, sequenced in a study of shared clonotypes between healthy human individuals. Sequenced by immunoSEQ multiplex PCR; TCRdb stores in-frame clones only, minus some. Found here are about 2.1 million clones, approximately 94% of them singletons; the top ten hold 1.7%. CD45RO negativity and positive selection for CCR7 defined naive CD8 cells, a population that excluded terminally differentiated effector memory CD45RA+ cells. Sample: naive CD8+ T cells from PBMCs. The receptor set was obtained from a man younger than 35 in good health. Some clones in this sample may be carry-over from other donors' samples.

The chain uses TRBV25-1 and TRBJ2-1; TRBD2 agrees at 9 bases. Germline trimming cut 3 bases from V and 8 bases from J; bases unmatched to any gene: 14. Germline values: CDR1 MGHDK, CDR2 SYGVNS. The CDR3 sequence is 17 residues long. The CDR3, as DNA: TGTGCCAGCAGTGACCCGGGACTAGCCCCCACGGGATATGAGCAGTTCTTC. This translates into CASSDPGLAPTGYEQFF.

As DNA, the CDR3 is TGCAGCGTTGAACTAGCGGGAGGTTATTCCTACGAGCAGTACTTC. Translation: CSVELAGGYSYEQYF. V is TRBV29-1 and J is TRBJ2-7; TRBD2 aligns across 11 bases. CDR3 size: 15 residues. V dropped 2 bases and J dropped 1; count of bases not matched to a gene: 4. Germline-derived CDR1 and CDR2 are SQVTM and ANQGSEA.

J is TRBJ2-7 and V is TRBV28; no clear D gene. V was pared by 5 bases and J by 1 base, with 9 bases between. The CDR3 spans 13 residues. Germline CDR1 reads MDHEN; CDR2 reads SYDVKM. CDR3 sequence reads: CASSPTNSYEQYF. DNA of the CDR3: TGTGCCAGCAGTCCTACAAATTCCTACGAGCAGTACTTC.

The chain combines TRBV7-9 with TRBJ2-2; D might be TRBD2 (6 bases). The germline V gene has CDR1 SEHNR and CDR2 FQNEAQ (reference sequence). Trimming took off 5 bases at V and 3 bases at J, with 25 bases between the two ends. The length of the CDR3 is 19 residues. CDR3 sequence: CASSHQRAVVLFDTGELFF. The CDR3 DNA sequence: TGTGCCAGCAGCCACCAGCGGGCTGTGGTGCTGTTTGACACCGGGGAGCTGTTTTTT.

The rearrangement links TRBV9 to TRBJ2-7; TRBD2 aligns across 11 bases. Trimming at V came to 3 bases and at J to 2 bases, leaving 7 bases not matched to a gene. The CDR3 consists of 16 residues. Germline CDR1 reads SGDLS; CDR2 reads YYNGEE. CDR3 residues: CASSDHTSGSPYEQYF. The CDR3 nucleotides read TGTGCCAGCAGCGACCATACTAGCGGGAGTCCCTACGAGCAGTACTTC.

This rearrangement joins TRBV4-3 to TRBJ2-2, with D unresolved. The germline gives CDR1 LGHNA, CDR2 YSLEER. The CDR3 is 18 residues long. The V and J ends lost 2 bases and 0 bases respectively, with 16 bases between them. The CDR3 spells CASSQRKGSPPNTGELFF. The CDR3 DNA reads as TGCGCCAGCAGCCAACGGAAGGGCTCCCCGCCGAACACCGGGGAGCTGTTTTTT.

DNA for the CDR3: TGTGCCAGCAGCCCTCTAGGGCCAGGAGCGATTGAAGCTTTCTTT. It translates to CASSPLGPGAIEAFF. The chain uses TRBV7-9 and TRBJ1-1; D ambiguous. With 5 bases removed from V and 7 bases from J, the gap between germline ends came to 20 bases. This CDR3 comprises 15 residues. Per the germline V gene, CDR1 is SEHNR and CDR2 is FQNEAQ (reference sequence).

CDR3 residues: CASPQKTGTTDTQYF. CDR3 in DNA: TGTGCCAGCCCCCAAAAGACAGGGACCACAGATACGCAGTATTTT. The chain recombines TRBV18 with TRBJ2-3; TRBD1 matches at 7 bases. Looked up from germline, CDR1 is KGHSH and CDR2 is LQKENI. With V trimmed by 8 bases and J by 2 bases, 10 bases remained unmatched. This CDR3 has 15 amino acids.

The CDR3 loop reads CASSYATGATEAFF. CDR3 nucleotide sequence: TGTGCCAGCAGCTATGCCACAGGGGCCACTGAAGCTTTCTTT. The chain links TRBV7-9 to TRBJ1-1, with 7 positions matching TRBD1. The CDR3 is 14 residues long. Germline trimming cut 4 bases from V and 4 bases from J; bases unmatched to any gene: 6. Germline CDR1 SEHNR, CDR2 FQNEAQ (reference sequence).

A few counts support this clone. The V and J genes are TRBV19 and TRBJ1-2, with D possibly matching TRBD1 (5 bases). CDR3 length: 14 residues. V was clipped by 3 bases and J by 2 bases, with 10 bases between them. Germline V gives CDR1 LNHDA, CDR2 SQIVND (reference sequence). The CDR3 DNA follows: TGTGCCAGTAGTATTGGGACGGCAAACTATGGCTACACCTTC. It specifies CASSIGTANYGYTF. The entire variable domain, with the rest obtained from reference TRBV19 and TRBJ1-2, is as follows: DGGITQSPKYLFRKEGQNVTLSCEQNLNHDAMYWYRQDPGQGLRLIYYSQIVNDFQKGDIAEGYSVSREKKESFPLTVTSAQKNPTAFYLCASSIGTANYGYTFGSGTRLTVV.

The rearrangement joins TRBV19 to TRBJ2-5, with D maybe TRBD1 (6 bases). The germline V gene has CDR1 LNHDA and CDR2 SQIVND (reference sequence). CDR3 length: 13 residues. V lost 5 bases and J 2 bases, leaving 9 bases between the germline ends. CDR3 sequence reads: CASSGDRQETQYF. Written as DNA, the CDR3 is TGTGCCAGTAGTGGCGACAGGCAAGAGACCCAGTACTTC.

The genes are TRBV28 and TRBJ2-7; 7 bases match TRBD2. Germline V gene data show CDR1 as MDHEN and CDR2 as SYDVKM. The CDR3 runs 15 residues. Unmatched junction bases numbered 7, after V lost 3 bases and J lost 2 bases. CDR3 loop: CASSLVAGPPYEQYF. CDR3 nucleotides: TGTGCCAGCAGTTTGGTAGCGGGTCCCCCCTACGAGCAGTACTTC.